This T cell receptor beta chain derives from a study of cytomegalovirus exposure and HLA in healthy donors. Study-wide context: There were 117 million unique TCR beta sequences, drawn from about 190 million T cells, in an earlier analysis.

The PCR contained 60 Vbeta and 13 Jbeta primers. Sequencing was performed with immunoSEQ multiplex PCR; in TCRdb, only in-frame clones are kept and a portion is missing. The listing contains 50,000 to 80,000 clones. The CDR3 spans 16 residues. Germline CDR1 reads SEHNR; CDR2 reads FQNEAQ (reference sequence). Trimming stripped 5 bases from V and 0 bases from J, with 14 bases between. Study-wide results and caveats: Researchers reported in a later analysis that a missense DCLRE1C variant was tied to TCR beta V- and J-gene trimming. While the bulk of TCR sequences proved rare, some public TCRs turned up in many donors.

About this clone itself: Its antigen is currently unknown.

This TCR derives from a young woman in good health and CMV-seronegative. What was sequenced was PBMCs. The V and J genes are TRBV7-9 and TRBJ2-4; D possibly corresponds to TRBD1 (6 bases). The CDR3: CASSRIRGLAKNIQYF. The CDR3 nucleotides are TGTGCCAGCAGCCGTATCAGGGGTTTAGCCAAAAACATTCAGTACTTC.